This TCR beta chain was sequenced during a study of a mutant IDH1 vaccine in newly diagnosed glioma. Study information: Weeks 1, 3, 5, 7, 11, 15, 19 and 23 were when patients received their eight vaccinations. Following radiotherapy alone, or alongside temozolomide cycles, vaccination was started after an interval of 4-6 weeks. Among treated patients, roughly 62% were male and roughly 38% female, and mean age was around 40 years. Most had both radiotherapy and temozolomide beforehand; others had only one.

By share of the sample, this clone is medium-sized. The antigen is undetermined. Profiling relied on immunoSEQ multiplex PCR, and the TCRdb table lists in-frame clones only, not all of them. Altogether approximately 27,000 clones are present, roughly nine tenths being singletons, with the ten largest covering around 20%. Specified time point: week 5, during vaccination. The study gave 300 ug of mutant IDH1 20-mer peptide per vaccine dose, with topical imiquimod. Trimming removed 3 bases from V and 4 bases from J, with 11 bases in between. Per the germline V gene, CDR1 is MGHDK and CDR2 is SYGVNS. CDR3 length equals 14 residues.

The TCR comes from a man aged 18 to 29 with glioma. The sample here was PBMCs, taken from a glioma patient whose treatment included an IDH1 peptide vaccine. V and J are TRBV25-1 and TRBJ2-3, with D perhaps TRBD1 or TRBD2 (6 bases each). CDR3 loop: CASSDGGPSDTQYF. The CDR3 DNA sequence: TGTGCCAGCAGTGATGGGGGGCCCTCAGATACGCAGTATTTT.